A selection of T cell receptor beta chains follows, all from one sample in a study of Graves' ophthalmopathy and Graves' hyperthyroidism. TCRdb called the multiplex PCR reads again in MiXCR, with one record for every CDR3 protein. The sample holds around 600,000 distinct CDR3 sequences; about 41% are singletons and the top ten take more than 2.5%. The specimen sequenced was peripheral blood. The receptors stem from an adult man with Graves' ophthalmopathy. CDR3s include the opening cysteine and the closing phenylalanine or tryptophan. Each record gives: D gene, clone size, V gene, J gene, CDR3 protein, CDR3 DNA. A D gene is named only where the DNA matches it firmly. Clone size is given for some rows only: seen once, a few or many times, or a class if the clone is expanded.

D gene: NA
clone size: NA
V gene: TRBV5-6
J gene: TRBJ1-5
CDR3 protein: CASSLSGWQPQHF
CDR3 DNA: TGTGCCAGCAGCTTGTCAGGGTGGCAGCCCCAGCATTTT

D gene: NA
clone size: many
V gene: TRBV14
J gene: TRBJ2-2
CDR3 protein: CASSRGSGTYTGELFF
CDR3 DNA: TGTGCCAGCAGCAGGGGGAGCGGCACTTACACCGGGGAGCTGTTTTTT

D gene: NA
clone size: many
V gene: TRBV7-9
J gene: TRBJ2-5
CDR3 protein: CASSLFGFQETQYF
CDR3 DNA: TGTGCCAGCAGCTTATTCGGGTTCCAAGAGACCCAGTACTTC

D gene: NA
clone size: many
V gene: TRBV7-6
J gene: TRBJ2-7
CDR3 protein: CASSLGGGSGYEQYF
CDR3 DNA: TGTGCCAGCAGCTTAGGTGGGGGCTCGGGTTACGAGCAGTACTTC

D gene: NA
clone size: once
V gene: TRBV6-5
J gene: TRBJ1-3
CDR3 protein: CAGSYDGGPGNTIYF
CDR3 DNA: TGTGCCGGCAGTTACGACGGGGGACCCGGAAACACCATATATTTT

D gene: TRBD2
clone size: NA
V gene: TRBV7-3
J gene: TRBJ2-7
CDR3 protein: CASSLTSGNTGEQYF
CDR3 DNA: TGTGCCAGCAGCTTAACTAGCGGGAACACCGGGGAGCAGTACTTC

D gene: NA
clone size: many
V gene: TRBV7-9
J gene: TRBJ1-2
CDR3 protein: CASSPGGDNSLFYGYTF
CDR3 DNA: TGTGCCAGCAGTCCTGGTGGGGACAACTCCCTATTTTATGGCTACACCTTC

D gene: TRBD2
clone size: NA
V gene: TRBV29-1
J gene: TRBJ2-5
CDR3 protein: CSVVGGKRTQYF
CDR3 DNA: TGCAGCGTTGTGGGGGGGAAAAGGACCCAGTACTTC

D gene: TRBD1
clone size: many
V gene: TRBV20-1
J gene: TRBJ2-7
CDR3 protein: CSAIGTGGYEQYF
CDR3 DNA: TGCAGTGCTATCGGGACAGGGGGCTACGAGCAGTACTTC

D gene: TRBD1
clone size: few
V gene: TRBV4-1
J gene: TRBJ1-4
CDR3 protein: CASSLLDRGQDEKLFF
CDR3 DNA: TGCGCCAGCAGCCTACTCGACAGGGGGCAGGATGAAAAACTGTTTTTT

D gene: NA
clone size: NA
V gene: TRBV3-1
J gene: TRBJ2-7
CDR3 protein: CASSQEYQLPYEQYF
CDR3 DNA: TGTGCCAGCAGCCAAGAGTACCAGTTACCCTACGAGCAGTACTTC

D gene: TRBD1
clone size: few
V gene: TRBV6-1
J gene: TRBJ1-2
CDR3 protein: CASSERGRNYGYTF
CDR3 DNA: TGTGCCAGCAGTGAAAGGGGGCGTAACTATGGCTACACCTTC

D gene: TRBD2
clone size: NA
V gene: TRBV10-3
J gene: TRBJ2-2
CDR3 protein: CAISASGTGGTGELFF
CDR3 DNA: TGTGCCATCAGTGCTTCCGGAACGGGGGGAACCGGGGAGCTGTTTTTT

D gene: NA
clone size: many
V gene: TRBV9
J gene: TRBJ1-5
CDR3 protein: CASSVGFGQPQHF
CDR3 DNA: TGTGCCAGCAGCGTAGGTTTCGGTCAGCCCCAGCATTTT

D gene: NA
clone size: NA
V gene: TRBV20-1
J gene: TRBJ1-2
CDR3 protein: CRAESGVRGIYGYTF
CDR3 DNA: TGCAGGGCTGAATCCGGGGTCCGCGGGATCTATGGCTACACCTTC

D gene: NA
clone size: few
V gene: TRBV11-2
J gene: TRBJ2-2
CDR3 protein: CASRYNTGTYSTGELFF
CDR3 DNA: TGTGCCAGCAGATACAACACCGGGACTTACTCCACCGGGGAGCTGTTTTTT

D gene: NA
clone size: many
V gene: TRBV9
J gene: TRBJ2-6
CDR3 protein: CASSVSGTRDSGANVLTF
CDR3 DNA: TGTGCCAGCAGCGTTTCCGGGACAAGGGACTCTGGGGCCAACGTCCTGACTTTC

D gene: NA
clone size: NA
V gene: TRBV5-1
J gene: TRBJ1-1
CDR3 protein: CASSHPDRMNTGAFF
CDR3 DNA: TGCGCCAGCAGCCACCCCGACAGAATGAACACTGGAGCTTTCTTT

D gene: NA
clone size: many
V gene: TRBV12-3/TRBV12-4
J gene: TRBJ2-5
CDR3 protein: CASSSSNGETQYF
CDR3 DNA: NA

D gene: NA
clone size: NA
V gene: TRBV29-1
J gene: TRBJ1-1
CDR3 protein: CSLAGSLNTEAFF
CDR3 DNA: TGCAGCTTAGCAGGCAGTTTGAACACTGAAGCTTTCTTT

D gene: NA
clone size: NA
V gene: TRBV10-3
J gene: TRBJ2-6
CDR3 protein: CAISASSGQSSGANVLTF
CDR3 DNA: TGTGCCATCAGTGCCAGCAGCGGACAGAGCTCTGGGGCCAACGTCCTGACTTTC

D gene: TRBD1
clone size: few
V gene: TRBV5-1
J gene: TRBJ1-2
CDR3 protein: CASRFRDRGQYGYTF
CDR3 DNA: TGCGCCAGTCGATTCCGGGACAGGGGCCAATATGGCTACACCTTC

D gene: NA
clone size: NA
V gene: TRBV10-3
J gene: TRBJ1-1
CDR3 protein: CASSVGGSEALF
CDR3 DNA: TGTGCCAGCAGTGTAGGGGGATCTGAAGCTCTCTTT

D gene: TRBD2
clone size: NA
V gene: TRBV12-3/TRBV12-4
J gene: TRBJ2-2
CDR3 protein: CASTFGLAGSRTGELFF
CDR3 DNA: TGTGCCAGCACCTTCGGACTAGCGGGAAGTCGCACCGGGGAGCTGTTTTTT

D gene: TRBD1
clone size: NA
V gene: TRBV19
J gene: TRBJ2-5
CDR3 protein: CASSIDPPRTGGAETQYF
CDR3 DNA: TGTGCCAGTAGTATAGACCCCCCACGGACAGGGGGCGCCGAGACCCAGTACTTC

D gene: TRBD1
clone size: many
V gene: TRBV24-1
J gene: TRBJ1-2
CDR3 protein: CATSDFGTGTYGYTF
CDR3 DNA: TGTGCCACCAGTGATTTCGGGACAGGAACCTATGGCTACACCTTC

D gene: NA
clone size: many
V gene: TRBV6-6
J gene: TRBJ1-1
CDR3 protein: CASSSDRYEAFF
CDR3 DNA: TGTGCCAGCAGTTCAGACCGCTATGAAGCTTTCTTT

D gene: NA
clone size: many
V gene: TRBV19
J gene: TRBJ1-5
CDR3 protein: CASTIRGTRDTSNQPQHF
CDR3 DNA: TGTGCCAGTACCATAAGGGGGACACGGGATACGAGCAATCAGCCCCAGCATTTT

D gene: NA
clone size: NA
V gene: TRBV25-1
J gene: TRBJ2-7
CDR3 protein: CASSARDAAAYEQYF
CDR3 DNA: TGTGCCAGCAGTGCTAGAGACGCGGCGGCCTACGAGCAGTACTTC

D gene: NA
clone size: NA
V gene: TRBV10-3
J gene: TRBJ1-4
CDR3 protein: CASSEPGGATNEKLFF
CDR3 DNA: TGTGCCAGCAGTGAACCGGGGGGCGCAACTAATGAAAAACTGTTTTTT

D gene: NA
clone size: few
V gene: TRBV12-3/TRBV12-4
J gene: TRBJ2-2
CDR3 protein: CASSFHILSGELFF
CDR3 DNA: TGTGCCAGCAGTTTTCATATTTTGTCCGGGGAGCTGTTTTTT

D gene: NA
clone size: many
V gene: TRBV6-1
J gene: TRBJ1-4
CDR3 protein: CASSQGSSIEKLFF
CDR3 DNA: TGTGCCAGCAGCCAAGGGAGCAGCATCGAAAAACTGTTTTTT

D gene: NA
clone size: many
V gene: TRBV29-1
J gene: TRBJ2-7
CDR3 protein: CSAEGGDSYEQYF
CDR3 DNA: TGCAGCGCCGAGGGAGGGGACAGCTACGAGCAGTACTTC

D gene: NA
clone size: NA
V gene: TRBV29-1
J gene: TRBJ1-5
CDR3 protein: CSVGALNQPQHF
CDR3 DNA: TGCAGCGTTGGGGCTTTGAATCAGCCCCAGCATTTT

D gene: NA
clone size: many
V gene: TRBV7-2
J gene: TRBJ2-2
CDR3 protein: CASSLLRSGELFF
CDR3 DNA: TGTGCCAGCAGCTTACTTCGCTCCGGGGAGCTGTTTTTT

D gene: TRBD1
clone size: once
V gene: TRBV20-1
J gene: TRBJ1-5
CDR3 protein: CSARAGTGDHQPQHF
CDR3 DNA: TGCAGTGCTAGAGCCGGGACAGGGGACCATCAGCCCCAGCATTTT

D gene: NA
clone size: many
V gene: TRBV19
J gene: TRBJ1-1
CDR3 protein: CASSSGLGGTEAFF
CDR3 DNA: TGTGCCAGTAGTTCCGGACTCGGGGGCACTGAAGCTTTCTTT

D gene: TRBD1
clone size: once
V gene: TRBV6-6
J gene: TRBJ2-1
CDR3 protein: CASSLRDRSYEQFF
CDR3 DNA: TGTGCCAGCAGTCTCCGGGACAGGTCCTACGAGCAGTTCTTC

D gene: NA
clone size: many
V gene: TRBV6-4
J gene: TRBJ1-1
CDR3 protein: CASSDSGRTEAFF
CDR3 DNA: TGTGCCAGCAGTGACTCGGGGCGCACTGAAGCTTTCTTT

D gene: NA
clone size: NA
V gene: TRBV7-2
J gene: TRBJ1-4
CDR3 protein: CASSLTSGGQNEKLFF
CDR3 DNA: TGTGCCAGCAGCTTAACTAGCGGGGGCCAAAATGAAAAACTGTTTTTT

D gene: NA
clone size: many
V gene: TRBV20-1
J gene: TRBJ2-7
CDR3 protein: CSASHSQSSYEQYF
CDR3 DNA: TGCAGTGCTTCCCATAGTCAATCATCCTACGAGCAGTACTTC

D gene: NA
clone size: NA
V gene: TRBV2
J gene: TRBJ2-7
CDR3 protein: CASSPRAPGSLSYEQYF
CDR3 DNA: TGTGCCAGCAGCCCTAGGGCCCCGGGGAGCCTATCCTACGAGCAGTACTTC

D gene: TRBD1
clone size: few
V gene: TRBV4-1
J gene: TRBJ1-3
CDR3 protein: CASSPGQYVSGNTIYF
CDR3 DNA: TGTGCCAGCAGCCCGGGACAGTATGTCTCTGGAAACACCATATATTTT

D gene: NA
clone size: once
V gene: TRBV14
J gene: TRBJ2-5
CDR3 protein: CASSRQGSAGVTPPQETQYF
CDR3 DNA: TGTGCCAGCAGTCGACAGGGTTCCGCGGGAGTAACTCCCCCCCAAGAGACCCAGTACTTC

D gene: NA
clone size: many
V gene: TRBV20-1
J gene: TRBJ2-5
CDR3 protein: CSAGWRETQYF
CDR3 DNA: TGCAGTGCCGGCTGGAGGGAGACCCAGTACTTC

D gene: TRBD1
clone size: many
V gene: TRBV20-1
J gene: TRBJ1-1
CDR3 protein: CSAIEQGAAEAFF
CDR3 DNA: TGCAGTGCTATCGAACAGGGGGCTGCTGAAGCTTTCTTT

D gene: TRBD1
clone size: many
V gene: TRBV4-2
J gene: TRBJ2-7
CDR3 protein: CASSQAPDRGDEQYF
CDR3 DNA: TGTGCCAGCAGCCAAGCTCCGGACAGGGGAGACGAGCAGTACTTC

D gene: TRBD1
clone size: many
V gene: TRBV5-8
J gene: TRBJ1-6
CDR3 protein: CASSWGTGDNSPLHF
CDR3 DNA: TGTGCCAGCAGCTGGGGGACAGGAGATAATTCACCCCTCCACTTT

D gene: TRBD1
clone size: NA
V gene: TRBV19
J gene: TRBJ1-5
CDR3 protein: CASSTPFGTDSNQPQHF
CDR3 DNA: TGTGCCAGTAGCACACCATTCGGGACAGATAGCAATCAGCCCCAGCATTTT

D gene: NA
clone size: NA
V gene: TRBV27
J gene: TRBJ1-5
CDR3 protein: CASSLSRASNQPQHF
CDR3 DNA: TGTGCCAGCAGTTTATCCCGCGCAAGCAATCAGCCCCAGCATTTT

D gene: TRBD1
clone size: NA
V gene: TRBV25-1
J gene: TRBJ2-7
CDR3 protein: CASSPPGTGAPHEQYF
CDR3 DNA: TGTGCCAGCAGTCCCCCCGGGACAGGGGCCCCCCACGAGCAGTACTTC

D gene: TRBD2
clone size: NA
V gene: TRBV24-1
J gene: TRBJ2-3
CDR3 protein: CATSEGTSGRAGTDTQYF
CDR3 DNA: TGTGCCACCAGTGAGGGGACTAGCGGGAGGGCCGGCACAGATACGCAGTATTTT

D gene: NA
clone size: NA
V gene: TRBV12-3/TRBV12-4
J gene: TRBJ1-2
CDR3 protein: CASRGLRGRGDYGYTF
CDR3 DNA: TGTGCCAGCAGGGGGCTTAGGGGCCGCGGGGATTATGGCTACACCTTC

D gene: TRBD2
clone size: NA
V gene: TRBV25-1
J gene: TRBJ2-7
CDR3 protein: CAGLAGAREQYF
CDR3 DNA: TGTGCTGGACTAGCGGGCGCTAGGGAGCAGTACTTC

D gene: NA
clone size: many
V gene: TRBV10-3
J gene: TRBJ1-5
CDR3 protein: CAISRSPNSNQPQHF
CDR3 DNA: TGTGCCATCTCCAGGTCACCTAATAGCAATCAGCCCCAGCATTTT

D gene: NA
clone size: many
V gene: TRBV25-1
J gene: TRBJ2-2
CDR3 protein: CASSVTRRGELFF
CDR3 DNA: TGTGCCAGCAGTGTAACCCGACGTGGGGAGCTGTTTTTT

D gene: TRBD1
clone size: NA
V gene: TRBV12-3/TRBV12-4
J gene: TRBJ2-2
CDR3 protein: CASSLGPSTGKYSGELFF
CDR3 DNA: TGTGCCAGCAGTTTAGGGCCCTCGACAGGGAAGTACTCCGGGGAGCTGTTTTTT

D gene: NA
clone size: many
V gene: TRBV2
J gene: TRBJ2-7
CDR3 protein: CASSEYTYSYEQYF
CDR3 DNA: TGTGCCAGCAGTGAGTACACCTACTCCTACGAGCAGTACTTC

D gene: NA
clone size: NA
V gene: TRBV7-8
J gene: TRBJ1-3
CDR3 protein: CASSLGVEVGNTIYF
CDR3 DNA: TGTGCCAGCAGCTTAGGAGTCGAGGTAGGCAACACCATATATTTT

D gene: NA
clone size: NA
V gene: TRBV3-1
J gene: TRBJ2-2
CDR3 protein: CASRSRRASNTGELFF
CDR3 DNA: TGTGCCAGCAGATCAAGACGGGCTTCCAACACCGGGGAGCTGTTTTTT